This T cell receptor beta chain appears in the sequencing data of a study of T-cell reconstitution after alpha-beta-depleted transplantation in children. This clonotype was observed once. Its antigen remains unidentified. The TCRbeta library was prepared with unique molecular identifiers. In TCRdb, the PCR reads were re-called with MiXCR into one record per CDR3 protein. Of about 580,000 distinct CDR3 sequences listed, approximately 22% are singletons. General observations from the study: Expanded graft clones numbering several hundred reportedly gave rise to alpha-beta T cells about two months after transplant.

Trimming removed 6 bases from V and 4 bases from J, with 13 bases in between. Germline CDR1 MDHEN, CDR2 SYDVKM. This CDR3 region has 14 residues. Here the sequenced sample was PBMCs, mostly from graft donor cells, taken 360 days after TCRalphabeta/CD19-depleted stem cell transplant. The source is a boy under three years old who had a stem cell transplant for acute myeloid leukemia, so the T cells may come from the graft donor. V usage is TRBV28 and J usage is TRBJ2-1, with D perhaps matching TRBD1 (6 bases). CDR3 bases: TGTGCCAGCAGAGACAGGTCACCTTACAATGAGCAGTTCTTC. Translated, it gives CASRDRSPYNEQFF.